These 32 T cell receptor beta chains originate from one sample sequenced in a study of shared clonotypes between healthy human individuals. Data came from immunoSEQ multiplex PCR; TCRdb stores just in-frame clones and leaves some out. The sample has some 2.1 million clones, 85% to 95% seen once. The sample was naive CD4+ T cells sorted from blood. Specified subset: CD45RA+ positively selected. All receptors derive from a young man in good health.

The chain combines TRBV18 with TRBJ2-7; D perhaps matches TRBD2 (5 bases). V lost 0 bases to trimming and J lost 0 bases, with 12 bases between them. The CDR3 spans 16 residues. The germline CDR1 and CDR2 sequences are KGHSH and LQKENI. Written as DNA, the CDR3 is TGTGCCAGCTCACCACCGGTACTAGGAAGCTCCTACGAGCAGTACTTC. Its translation is CASSPPVLGSSYEQYF.

The V gene is TRBV19, the J gene TRBJ1-3; D uncertain. The CDR3 length is 13 residues. Germline CDR1 LNHDA, CDR2 SQIVND (reference sequence). Trimming removed 6 bases at V and 4 bases at J, with 10 bases between. The CDR3 DNA reads TGTGCCAGTAGCCCGAGGGCCGGAAACACCATATATTTT. This translates into CASSPRAGNTIYF.

The V gene is TRBV10-1, the J gene TRBJ2-1, with 10 bases identical to TRBD2. The germline gives CDR1 WNHNN, CDR2 SYGVQD (reference sequence). The CDR3 extends over 16 amino acids. V lost 2 bases and J lost 8; bases outside the gene matches: 9. CDR3 region: CASSEPSGSRNDEQFF. The CDR3 DNA is TGCGCCAGCAGTGAGCCTAGCGGGAGTCGCAACGATGAGCAGTTCTTC.

The chain uses TRBV7-2 and TRBJ2-7; 10 nucleotides agree with TRBD2. The germline CDR1 and CDR2 sequences are SGHTA and FQGNSA. The CDR3 totals 14 residues. V lost 5 bases to trimming and J lost 4 bases; unmatched junction nucleotides: 5. Here the CDR3 DNA reads TGTGCCAGCAGCCCCGGGACTAGCGTTTACGAGCAGTACTTC. Its protein is CASSPGTSVYEQYF.

For this clone: Other nucleotide sequences from this sample produce the same CDR3. This chain links TRBV9 with TRBJ2-2, with a tentative D call TRBD1 (5 bases). V lost 0 bases, J lost 5 bases, and 5 bases lay in between. The CDR3 extends over 13 amino acids. Looked up from germline, CDR1 is SGDLS and CDR2 is YYNGEE. The DNA of the CDR3 is TGTGCCAGCAGCGTAGAGGGGACCGGGGAGCTGTTTTTT. Its protein product is CASSVEGTGELFF. The entire variable domain, with the rest obtained from reference TRBV9 and TRBJ2-2, is as follows: DSGVTQTPKHLITATGQRVTLRCSPRSGDLSVYWYQQSLDQGLQFLIQYYNGEERAKGNILERFSAQQFPDLHSELNLSSLELGDSALYFCASSVEGTGELFFGEGSRLTVL.

The rearrangement links TRBV29-1 to TRBJ2-5; 8 positions match TRBD2. The germline V gene encodes CDR1 SQVTM and CDR2 ANQGSEA. CDR3 length: 14 residues. V lost 6 bases to trimming and J lost 2 bases; unmatched junction nucleotides: 8. CDR3: CSVGLAGKQETQYF. DNA for the CDR3: TGCAGCGTGGGGTTAGCGGGGAAACAAGAGACCCAGTACTTC.

This clone was detected only once. The V and J genes are TRBV2 and TRBJ2-7; D is possibly TRBD2 (6 bases). Germline values: CDR1 SNHLY, CDR2 FYNNEI. Between the trimmed V and J ends, which lost 3 bases and 0 bases, there was a span of 12 bases. This CDR3 is built from 15 residues. CDR3 nucleotide sequence: TGTGCCAGCAGTGAGCGGGGCCAAAGCTCCTACGAGCAGTACTTC. It translates to CASSERGQSSYEQYF.

The chain uses TRBV11-2 and TRBJ2-3; D is undetermined. Trimming pared 3 bases from V and 2 bases from J, leaving 12 bases between. The CDR3 consists of 15 residues. Germline-derived CDR1 and CDR2 are SGHAT and FQNNGV. CDR3: CASSFLDGDTDTQYF. The CDR3 DNA reads as TGTGCCAGCAGCTTTTTGGACGGAGACACAGATACGCAGTATTTT.

V is TRBV6-5 and J is TRBJ2-7; 10 bases line up with TRBD1. CDR1 is MNHEY and CDR2 is SVGAGI in the germline V gene. V dropped 5 bases and J dropped 7; count of bases not matched to a gene: 8. CDR3 length equals 14 residues. Written as DNA, the CDR3 is TGTGCCAGCAGTAAGGACAGGGGGATGGGTGAGCAGTACTTC. Its translation: CASSKDRGMGEQYF.

The chain has TRBV18 and TRBJ1-1; weak D call: TRBD1 (6 bases). The germline V gene has CDR1 KGHSH and CDR2 LQKENI. Trimming removed 5 bases at V and 5 bases at J, with 15 bases between. The CDR3 spans 14 residues. CDR3 sequence (DNA): TGTGCCAGCTCATCCGGCACAGGGAGGACTGAAGCTTTCTTT. Its translation: CASSSGTGRTEAFF.

The chain couples TRBV30 to TRBJ1-1, with D hard to call. The V gene's germline CDR1 is GTSNPN and CDR2 SVGIG (reference sequence). Trimming removed 1 base at V and 2 bases at J, with 5 bases between. The CDR3 runs 12 residues. The chain's CDR3 is CAWSEHNTEAFF. CDR3 coding DNA: TGTGCCTGGAGTGAGCATAACACTGAAGCTTTCTTT.

This clone was seen only once. The V call is TRBV9, the J call TRBJ2-1; D unresolved. Trimming shortened V by 0 bases and J by 2 bases, and 12 bases separated the two germline ends. Germline-derived CDR1 and CDR2 are SGDLS and YYNGEE. The CDR3 totals 16 residues. CDR3 sequence: CASSVAVGSTYNEQFF. In DNA form, the CDR3 reads TGTGCCAGCAGCGTAGCGGTGGGGTCGACCTACAATGAGCAGTTCTTC. Supplemented by reference TRBV9 and TRBJ2-1, the full variable domain reads DSGVTQTPKHLITATGQRVTLRCSPRSGDLSVYWYQQSLDQGLQFLIQYYNGEERAKGNILERFSAQQFPDLHSELNLSSLELGDSALYFCASSVAVGSTYNEQFFGPGTRLTVL.

The chain uses TRBV13 and TRBJ2-7; TRBD2 matches 9 bases. This CDR3 contains 21 residues. Germline V lookup: CDR1 PRHDT, CDR2 FYEKMQ (reference sequence). The J segment lost 3 bases and the V segment lost 5 bases, leaving 26 bases of the junction unmatched. The CDR3 reads CASSRHGGGAILTSGRYEQYF. In DNA form, the CDR3 reads TGTGCCAGCAGCCGACATGGCGGGGGCGCTATACTTACTAGCGGGCGCTACGAGCAGTACTTC.

CDR3 loop: CASSSGQSGNTIYF. Here the CDR3 DNA reads TGCGCCAGCAGCAGCGGACAGTCTGGAAACACCATATATTTT. The chain employs TRBV5-1 and TRBJ1-3, with D possibly being TRBD1 (6 bases). V was trimmed by 4 bases and J by 1 base, leaving 9 bases between them. The CDR3 length is 14 residues. The germline CDR1 and CDR2 sequences are SGHRS and YFSETQ.

J is TRBJ2-2 and V is TRBV7-2; 7 bases agree with TRBD1. With V trimmed by 5 bases and J by 5 bases, 11 bases remained unmatched. The CDR3 covers 16 residues. Germline-derived CDR1 and CDR2 are SGHTA and FQGNSA. This CDR3 is CASSPRPTGVTGELFF. CDR3 coding DNA: TGTGCCAGCAGCCCACGCCCTACAGGGGTTACCGGGGAGCTGTTTTTT. Looking up the rest from reference TRBV7-2 and TRBJ2-2 gives the full variable domain: GAGVSQSPSNKVTEKGKDVELRCDPISGHTALYWYRQSLGQGLEFLIYFQGNSAPDKSGLPSDRFSAERTGGSVSTLTIQRTQQEDSAVYLCASSPRPTGVTGELFFGEGSRLTVL.

This chain joins TRBV5-1 and TRBJ1-2; tentative D call: TRBD1 (6 bases). Looked up from germline, CDR1 is SGHRS and CDR2 is YFSETQ. The germline V and J ends were trimmed by 4 bases and 4 bases, with 14 bases remaining between them. This CDR3 contains 14 residues. The CDR3 DNA follows: TGCGCCAGCAGCCTACTGGACAGCCTCTATGGCTACACCTTC. As protein: CASSLLDSLYGYTF.

This clone came up once. The gene calls are TRBV2 and TRBJ1-2, with 7 positions matching TRBD1. V shed 5 bases and J 0 bases; nucleotides not matched to a gene: 6. There are 15 residues in the CDR3. Germline assignment: CDR1 SNHLY and CDR2 FYNNEI. The CDR3 DNA reads TGTGCCAGCAGTTACTCCGGGACAGCTAACTATGGCTACACCTTC. Translating it yields CASSYSGTANYGYTF. Combining the CDR3 with reference TRBV2 and TRBJ1-2 gives the whole variable domain EPEVTQTPSHQVTQMGQEVILRCVPISNHLYFYWYRQILGQKVEFLVSFYNNEISEKSEIFDDQFSVERPDGSNFTLKIRSTKLEDSAMYFCASSYSGTANYGYTFGSGTRLTVV.

The rearrangement uses TRBV7-2 and TRBJ1-5; D unresolved. V was trimmed by 1 base and J by 3 bases, leaving 10 bases between them. This CDR3 has 15 residues. CDR1 and CDR2 from the germline V gene are SGHTA and FQGNSA. CDR3 sequence reads: CASSLDGRYNQPQHF. As DNA, the CDR3 is TGTGCCAGCAGCTTAGACGGGCGGTACAATCAGCCCCAGCATTTT.

The CDR3 region is CASSAEAHSEAFF. DNA of the CDR3: TGTGCCAGCAGCGCCGAGGCCCATTCAGAGGCTTTCTTT. J is TRBJ1-1 and V is TRBV9; the D is unclear. This CDR3 is 13 amino acids long. V lost 3 bases and J 11 bases, leaving 17 bases between the germline ends. Germline V gene data show CDR1 as SGDLS and CDR2 as YYNGEE.

The gene calls are TRBV18 and TRBJ2-3; D is tentatively TRBD1 or TRBD2 (6 bases each). The V gene's germline CDR1 is KGHSH and CDR2 LQKENI. The CDR3 has 15 residues. Trimming left V 5 bases short and J 1 base short, with 13 bases between. CDR3 nucleotides: TGTGCCAGCTCAAGTGGGGGGCGCGGCACAGATACGCAGTATTTT. Encoded protein: CASSSGGRGTDTQYF.

The V call is TRBV10-3, the J call TRBJ1-2; possibly TRBD1 for D (6 bases). Germline lookup yields CDR1 ENHRY and CDR2 SYGVKD. The CDR3 spans 13 residues. The V end was cut by 4 bases, the J end by 8 bases, with 14 bases between. This CDR3 reads CAISVKGEGGYTF. The CDR3 nucleotides read TGTGCCATCAGTGTTAAGGGGGAGGGCGGCTACACCTTC.

The chain links TRBV7-2 to TRBJ1-1, with 9 bases lining up with TRBD1. There are 14 residues in the CDR3. V was pared by 5 bases and J by 2 bases, with 3 bases of the junction left unmatched. Germline V CDR1 and CDR2: SGHTA, FQGNSA. CDR3 in DNA: TGTGCCAGCAGCGAGGGACAGGGAAACACTGAAGCTTTCTTT. Translated: CASSEGQGNTEAFF.

This rearrangement joins TRBV10-3 to TRBJ1-5, with TRBD1 matching 7 bases. In germline, CDR1 is ENHRY, CDR2 SYGVKD. There are 16 residues in the CDR3. J lost 3 bases, V lost 0 bases, and 5 bases had no gene match. In DNA form, the CDR3 reads TGTGCCATCAGTGAGTCGACAGGGCCCTTCAATCAGCCCCAGCATTTT. It translates to CAISESTGPFNQPQHF.

This clone appeared a single time. The chain links TRBV10-3 to TRBJ1-1; 8 bases map to TRBD1. Per the germline V gene, CDR1 is ENHRY and CDR2 is SYGVKD. This CDR3 spans 12 amino acids. V gave up 8 bases and J gave up 1 base; unmatched junction bases: 0. CDR3 loop: CAIGQGNTEAFF. CDR3 sequence (DNA): TGTGCCATCGGACAGGGGAACACTGAAGCTTTCTTT.

The chain employs TRBV5-1 and TRBJ1-1, with no clear D. The CDR3 runs to 14 residues. CDR1 is SGHRS, CDR2 YFSETQ, per germline. V dropped 5 bases and J dropped 0 bases, with 11 bases sitting between them. CDR3 DNA: TGCGCCAGCAGGGCCATTTGGATGAACACTGAAGCTTTCTTT. Its protein is CASRAIWMNTEAFF. Based on the CDR3 plus reference TRBV5-1 and TRBJ1-1, the full variable domain is KAGVTQTPRYLIKTRGQQVTLSCSPISGHRSVSWYQQTPGQGLQFLFEYFSETQRNKGNFPGRFSGRQFSNSRSEMNVSTLELGDSALYLCASRAIWMNTEAFFGQGTRLTVV.

The V gene is TRBV2, the J gene TRBJ1-4; D is uncertain. Germline-derived CDR1 and CDR2 are SNHLY and FYNNEI. The CDR3 spans 14 residues. V was shortened by 9 bases and J by 5 bases, with 16 bases between the two germline ends. In DNA form, the CDR3 reads TGTGCCAGTTTACCAGCGACTTGGAATGAAAAACTGTTTTTT. It translates to CASLPATWNEKLFF.

The chain employs TRBV30 and TRBJ2-7; D is unresolved. CDR3 size: 13 residues. Germline V gene sequence: CDR1 GTSNPN, CDR2 SVGIG (reference sequence). Trimming left V 5 bases short and J 2 bases short, with 13 bases between. The chain's CDR3 is CAWGYRFPYEQYF. The CDR3 DNA follows: TGTGCCTGGGGGTATAGGTTCCCCTACGAGCAGTACTTC.

The gene calls are TRBV5-1 and TRBJ2-1; D might be TRBD1 (5 bases). The CDR3 covers 14 residues. Trimming pared 7 bases from V and 4 bases from J, leaving 15 bases between. Germline CDR1 and CDR2: SGHRS and YFSETQ. This CDR3 is CASGGAGQYNEQFF. The CDR3 DNA reads TGCGCCAGCGGTGGGGCAGGGCAATACAATGAGCAGTTCTTC.

This clone was observed once. The chain recombines TRBV9 with TRBJ2-2; 7 positions match TRBD2. Losses at the gene ends were 4 bases for V and 4 bases for J; bases not matched to a gene: 10. This CDR3 has 16 amino acids. The V gene's germline CDR1 is SGDLS and CDR2 YYNGEE. DNA of the CDR3: TGTGCCAGCAGCCCGATAGCGGGTGGCACCACCGGGGAGCTGTTTTTT. Its translation is CASSPIAGGTTGELFF.

CDR3: CASSATGGIGTEAFF. The CDR3 bases are TGTGCCAGTAGTGCCACGGGGGGGATTGGCACTGAAGCTTTCTTT. The chain couples TRBV19 to TRBJ1-1; tentatively, D is TRBD1 (5 bases). The CDR3 runs 15 residues. V lost 5 bases, J lost 4 bases, and 17 bases lay in between. Germline V CDR1 and CDR2: LNHDA, SQIVND (reference sequence).

As for this clone: In the same sample, other DNA sequences code for this CDR3. V gene TRBV18 combines with J gene TRBJ2-7; D gene unclear. The CDR3 consists of 14 residues. Between the trimmed V and J ends, which lost 0 bases and 2 bases, there was a span of 8 bases. The V gene's germline CDR1 is KGHSH and CDR2 LQKENI. DNA for the CDR3: TGTGCCAGCTCACCACCTGGCCGGACCTACGAGCAGTACTTC. Protein: CASSPPGRTYEQYF.

The chain recombines TRBV19 with TRBJ2-1; D unclear. From germline, CDR1 is LNHDA and CDR2 SQIVND (reference sequence). This CDR3 contains 18 residues. With 6 bases removed from V and 4 bases from J, the gap between germline ends came to 25 bases. The CDR3 sequence is CASSDWSSLAPSYNEQFF. Here the CDR3 DNA reads TGTGCCAGTAGCGATTGGTCCTCTCTCGCTCCCTCTTACAATGAGCAGTTCTTC. Based on the CDR3 plus reference TRBV19 and TRBJ2-1, the full variable domain is DGGITQSPKYLFRKEGQNVTLSCEQNLNHDAMYWYRQDPGQGLRLIYYSQIVNDFQKGDIAEGYSVSREKKESFPLTVTSAQKNPTAFYLCASSDWSSLAPSYNEQFFGPGTRLTVL.